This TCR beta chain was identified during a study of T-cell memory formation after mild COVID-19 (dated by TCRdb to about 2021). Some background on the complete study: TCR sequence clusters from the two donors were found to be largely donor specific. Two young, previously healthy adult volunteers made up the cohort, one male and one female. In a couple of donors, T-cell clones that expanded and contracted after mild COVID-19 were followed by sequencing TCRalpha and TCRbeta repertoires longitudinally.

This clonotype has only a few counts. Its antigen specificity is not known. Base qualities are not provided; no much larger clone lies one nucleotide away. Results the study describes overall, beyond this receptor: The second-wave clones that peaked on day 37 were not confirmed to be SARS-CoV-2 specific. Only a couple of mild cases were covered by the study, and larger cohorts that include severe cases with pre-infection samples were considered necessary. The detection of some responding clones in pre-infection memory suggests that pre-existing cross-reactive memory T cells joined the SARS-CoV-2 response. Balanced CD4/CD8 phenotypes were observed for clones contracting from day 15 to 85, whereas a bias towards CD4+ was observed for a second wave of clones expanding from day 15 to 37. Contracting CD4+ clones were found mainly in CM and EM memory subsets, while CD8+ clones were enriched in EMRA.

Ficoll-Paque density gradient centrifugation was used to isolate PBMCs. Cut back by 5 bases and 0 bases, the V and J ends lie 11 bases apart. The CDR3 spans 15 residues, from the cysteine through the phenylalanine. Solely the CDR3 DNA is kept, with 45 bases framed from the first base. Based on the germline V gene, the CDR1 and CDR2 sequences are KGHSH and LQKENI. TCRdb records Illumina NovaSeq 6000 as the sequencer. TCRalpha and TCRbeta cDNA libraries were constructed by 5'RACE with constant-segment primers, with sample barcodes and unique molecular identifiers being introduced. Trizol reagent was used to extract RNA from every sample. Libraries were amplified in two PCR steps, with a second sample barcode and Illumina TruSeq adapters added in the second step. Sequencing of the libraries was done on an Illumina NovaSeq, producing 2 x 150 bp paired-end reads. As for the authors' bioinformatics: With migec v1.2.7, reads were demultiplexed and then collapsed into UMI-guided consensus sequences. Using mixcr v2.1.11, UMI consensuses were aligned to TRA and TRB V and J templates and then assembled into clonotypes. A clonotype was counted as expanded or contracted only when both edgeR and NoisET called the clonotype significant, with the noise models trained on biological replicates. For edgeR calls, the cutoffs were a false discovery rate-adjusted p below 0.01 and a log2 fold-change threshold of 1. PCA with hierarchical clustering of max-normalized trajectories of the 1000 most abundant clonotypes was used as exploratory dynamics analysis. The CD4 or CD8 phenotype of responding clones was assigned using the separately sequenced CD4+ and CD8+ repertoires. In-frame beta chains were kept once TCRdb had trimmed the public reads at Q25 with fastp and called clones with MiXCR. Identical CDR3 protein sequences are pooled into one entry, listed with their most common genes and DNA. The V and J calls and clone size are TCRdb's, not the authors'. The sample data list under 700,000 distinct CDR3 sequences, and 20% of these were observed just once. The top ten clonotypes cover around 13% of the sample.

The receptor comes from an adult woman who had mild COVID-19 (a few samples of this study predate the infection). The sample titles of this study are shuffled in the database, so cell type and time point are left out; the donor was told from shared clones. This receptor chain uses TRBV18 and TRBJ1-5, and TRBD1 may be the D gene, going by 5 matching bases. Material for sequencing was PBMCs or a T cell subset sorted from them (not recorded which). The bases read TGTGCCAGCTCATCTTCGACAGATAGCAATCAGCCCCAGCATTTT. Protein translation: CASSSSTDSNQPQHF.